This T cell receptor (beta chain) originates from a study of identical twins. With 3 bases removed from V and 0 bases from J, the gap between germline ends came to 12 bases. In germline, CDR1 is KGHSH, CDR2 LQKENI. CDR3 length: 16 residues. A template switching step contributed a universal primer site, while unique molecular identifiers were present in the cDNA. TCRdb recomputed calls from the 5' RACE reads with MiXCR, one row per CDR3 protein. The sample includes 150,000 or so distinct CDR3 sequences, roughly 3.3% seen only once; the top ten take 7.5% to 8.5%. Many counts were recorded for this clonotype.

The source is a man aged 18 to 30 in good health. The sequencing input was memory T cells sorted from blood. The chain recombines TRBV18 with TRBJ2-1, with D perhaps TRBD1 (6 bases). DNA of the CDR3: TGTGCCAGCTCACCCACAGGGTGGCTCTCCTACAATGAGCAGTTCTTC. It codes for CASSPTGWLSYNEQFF.